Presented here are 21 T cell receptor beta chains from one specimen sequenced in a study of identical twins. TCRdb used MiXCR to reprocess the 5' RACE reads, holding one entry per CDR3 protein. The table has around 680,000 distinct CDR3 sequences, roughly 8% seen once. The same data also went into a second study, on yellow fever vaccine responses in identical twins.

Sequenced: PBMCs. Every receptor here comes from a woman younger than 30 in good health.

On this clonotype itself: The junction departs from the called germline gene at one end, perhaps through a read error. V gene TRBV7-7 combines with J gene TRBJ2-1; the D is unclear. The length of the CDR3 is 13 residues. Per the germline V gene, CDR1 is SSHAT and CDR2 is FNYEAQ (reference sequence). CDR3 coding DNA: TGTGCTAGCAGCTTAGGCCACAACAATGAGCAGTTCTTC. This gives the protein CASSLGHNNEQFF.

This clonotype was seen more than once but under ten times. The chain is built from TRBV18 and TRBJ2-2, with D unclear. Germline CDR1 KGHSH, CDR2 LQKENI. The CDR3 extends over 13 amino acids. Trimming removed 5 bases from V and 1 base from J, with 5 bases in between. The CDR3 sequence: CASSSENTGELFF. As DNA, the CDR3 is TGTGCCAGCTCATCGGAGAACACCGGGGAGCTGTTTTTT.

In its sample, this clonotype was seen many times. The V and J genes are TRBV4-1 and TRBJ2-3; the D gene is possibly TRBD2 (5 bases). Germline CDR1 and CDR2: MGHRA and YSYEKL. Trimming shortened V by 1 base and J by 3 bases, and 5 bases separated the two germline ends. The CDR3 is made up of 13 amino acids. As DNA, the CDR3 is TGCGCCAGCAGCCAAGGGGAGACAGATACGCAGTATTTT. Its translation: CASSQGETDTQYF.

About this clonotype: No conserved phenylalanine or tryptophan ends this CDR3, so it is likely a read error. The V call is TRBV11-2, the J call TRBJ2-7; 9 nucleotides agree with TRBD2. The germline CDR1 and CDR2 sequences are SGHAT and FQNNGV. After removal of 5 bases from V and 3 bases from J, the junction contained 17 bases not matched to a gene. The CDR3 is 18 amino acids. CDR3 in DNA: TGTGCCAGCAGCCCAGGACTAGCGAGATCTTTCTTGGACTACGAGCAGTACCTC. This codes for CASSPGLARSFLDYEQYL.

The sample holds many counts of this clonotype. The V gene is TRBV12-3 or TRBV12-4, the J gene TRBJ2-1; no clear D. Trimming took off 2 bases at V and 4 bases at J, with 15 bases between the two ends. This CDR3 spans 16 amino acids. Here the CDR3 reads CASSLRLGNYYNEQFF. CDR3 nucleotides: TGTGCCAGCAGTTTAAGATTAGGGAACTATTACAATGAGCAGTTCTTC.

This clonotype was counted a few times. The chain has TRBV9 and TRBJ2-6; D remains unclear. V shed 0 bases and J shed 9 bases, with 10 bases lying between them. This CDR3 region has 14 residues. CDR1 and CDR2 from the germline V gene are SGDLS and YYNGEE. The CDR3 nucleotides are TGTGCCAGCAGCGTAGGTGTCGCTCTCAACGTCCTGACTTTC. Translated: CASSVGVALNVLTF.

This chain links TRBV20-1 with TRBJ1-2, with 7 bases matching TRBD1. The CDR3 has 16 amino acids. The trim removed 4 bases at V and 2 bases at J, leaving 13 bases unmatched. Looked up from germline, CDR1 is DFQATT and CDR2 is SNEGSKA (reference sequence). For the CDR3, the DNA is TGCAGTGCTACTCGGGACAGTACCTACGCCAACTATGGCTACACCTTC. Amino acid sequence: CSATRDSTYANYGYTF.

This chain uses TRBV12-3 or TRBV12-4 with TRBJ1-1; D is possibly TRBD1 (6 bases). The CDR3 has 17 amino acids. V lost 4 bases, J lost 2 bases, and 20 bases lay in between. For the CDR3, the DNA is TGTGCCAGCAGTTCAAAGCCCCTCAGGGGTGTTAACACTGAAGCTTTCTTT. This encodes CASSSKPLRGVNTEAFF.

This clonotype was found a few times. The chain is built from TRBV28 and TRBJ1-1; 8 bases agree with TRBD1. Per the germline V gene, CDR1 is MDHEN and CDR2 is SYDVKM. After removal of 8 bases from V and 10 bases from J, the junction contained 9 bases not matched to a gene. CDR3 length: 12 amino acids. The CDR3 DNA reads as TGTGCCAGCGGACTCAGGGGGCGGGGAGCTTTCTTT. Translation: CASGLRGRGAFF.

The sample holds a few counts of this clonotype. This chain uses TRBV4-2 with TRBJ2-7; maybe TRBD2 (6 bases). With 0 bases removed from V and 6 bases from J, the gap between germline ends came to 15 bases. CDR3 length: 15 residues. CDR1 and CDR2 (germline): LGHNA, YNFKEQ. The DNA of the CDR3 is TGTGCCAGCAGCCAAGACCCAAGACTAGGTGGCGAGCAGTACTTC. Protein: CASSQDPRLGGEQYF.

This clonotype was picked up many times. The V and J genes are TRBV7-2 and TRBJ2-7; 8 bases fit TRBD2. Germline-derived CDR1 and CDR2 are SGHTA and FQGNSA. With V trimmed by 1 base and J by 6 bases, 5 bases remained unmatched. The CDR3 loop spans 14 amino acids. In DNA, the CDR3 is TGTGCCAGCAGCTTAGACGGGGGGGAACTCGAGCAGTACTTC. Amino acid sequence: CASSLDGGELEQYF.

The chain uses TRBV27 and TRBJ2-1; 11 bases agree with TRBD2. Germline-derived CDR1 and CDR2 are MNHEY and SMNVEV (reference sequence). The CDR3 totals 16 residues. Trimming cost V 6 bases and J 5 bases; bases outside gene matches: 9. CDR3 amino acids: CASSFTAGLADNEQFF. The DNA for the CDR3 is TGTGCCAGCAGCTTCACCGCGGGACTAGCGGACAATGAGCAGTTCTTC.

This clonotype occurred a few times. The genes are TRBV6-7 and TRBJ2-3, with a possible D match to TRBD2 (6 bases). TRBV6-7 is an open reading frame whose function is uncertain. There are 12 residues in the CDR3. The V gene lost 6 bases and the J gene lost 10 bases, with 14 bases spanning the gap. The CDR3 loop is CASRNRTTAQYF. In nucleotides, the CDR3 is TGTGCCAGCAGGAATCGGACTACGGCGCAGTATTTT.

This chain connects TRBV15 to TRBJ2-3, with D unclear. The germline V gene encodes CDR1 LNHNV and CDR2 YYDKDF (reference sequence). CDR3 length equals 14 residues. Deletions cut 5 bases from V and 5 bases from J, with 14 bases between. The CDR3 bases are TGTGCCACCAGCGGTCGATGGGCGGAAGATACGCAGTATTTT. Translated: CATSGRWAEDTQYF. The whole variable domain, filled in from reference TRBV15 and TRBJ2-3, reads DAMVIQNPRYQVTQFGKPVTLSCSQTLNHNVMYWYQQKSSQAPKLLFHYYDKDFNNEADTPDNFQSRRPNTSFCFLDIRSPGLGDTAMYLCATSGRWAEDTQYFGPGTRLTVL.

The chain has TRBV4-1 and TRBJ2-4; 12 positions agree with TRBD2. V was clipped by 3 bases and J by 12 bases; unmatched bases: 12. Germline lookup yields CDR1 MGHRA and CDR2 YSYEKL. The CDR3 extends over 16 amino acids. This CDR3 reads CASSQLRTSGIAPQYF. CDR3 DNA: TGCGCCAGCAGCCAGCTTAGGACTAGCGGGATAGCTCCTCAGTACTTC.

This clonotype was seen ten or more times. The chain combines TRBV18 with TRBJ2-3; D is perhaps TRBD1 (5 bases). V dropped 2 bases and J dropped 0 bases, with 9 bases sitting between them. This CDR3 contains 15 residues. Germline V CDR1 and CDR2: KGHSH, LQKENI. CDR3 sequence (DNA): TGTGCCAGCTCACCATTGACAGTTAGCACAGATACGCAGTATTTT. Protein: CASSPLTVSTDTQYF. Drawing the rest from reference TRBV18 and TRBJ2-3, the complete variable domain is NAGVMQNPRHLVRRRGQEARLRCSPMKGHSHVYWYRQLPEEGLKFMVYLQKENIIDESGMPKERFSAEFPKEGPSILRIQQVVRGDSAAYFCASSPLTVSTDTQYFGPGTRLTVL.

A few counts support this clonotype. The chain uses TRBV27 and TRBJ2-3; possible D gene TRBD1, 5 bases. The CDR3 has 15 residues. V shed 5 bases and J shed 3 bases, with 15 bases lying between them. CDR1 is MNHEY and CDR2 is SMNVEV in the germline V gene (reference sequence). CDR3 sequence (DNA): TGTGCCAGCAGTGAGATTGGGGCACCGACAGATACGCAGTATTTT. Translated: CASSEIGAPTDTQYF.

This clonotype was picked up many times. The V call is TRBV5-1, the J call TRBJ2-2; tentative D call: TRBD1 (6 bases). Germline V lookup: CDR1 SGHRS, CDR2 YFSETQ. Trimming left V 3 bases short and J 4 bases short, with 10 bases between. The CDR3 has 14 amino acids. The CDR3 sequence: CASSSTGTTGELFF. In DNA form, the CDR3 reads TGCGCCAGCAGCTCGACAGGAACCACCGGGGAGCTGTTTTTT. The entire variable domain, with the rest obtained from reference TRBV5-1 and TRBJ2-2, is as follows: KAGVTQTPRYLIKTRGQQVTLSCSPISGHRSVSWYQQTPGQGLQFLFEYFSETQRNKGNFPGRFSGRQFSNSRSEMNVSTLELGDSALYLCASSSTGTTGELFFGEGSRLTVL.

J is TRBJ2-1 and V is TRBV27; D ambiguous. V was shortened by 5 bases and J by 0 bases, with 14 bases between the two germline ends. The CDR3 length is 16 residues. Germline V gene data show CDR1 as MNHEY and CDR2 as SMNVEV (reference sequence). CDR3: CASSPITPSSYNEQFF. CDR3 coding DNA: TGTGCCAGCAGTCCCATTACACCGAGCTCCTACAATGAGCAGTTCTTC.

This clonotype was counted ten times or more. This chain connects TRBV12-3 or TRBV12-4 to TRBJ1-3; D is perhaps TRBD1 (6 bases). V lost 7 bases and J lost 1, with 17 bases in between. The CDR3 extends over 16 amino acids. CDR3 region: CASIPPAGESGNTIYF. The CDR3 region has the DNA TGTGCCAGCATCCCGCCGGCAGGGGAGTCTGGAAACACCATATATTTT.

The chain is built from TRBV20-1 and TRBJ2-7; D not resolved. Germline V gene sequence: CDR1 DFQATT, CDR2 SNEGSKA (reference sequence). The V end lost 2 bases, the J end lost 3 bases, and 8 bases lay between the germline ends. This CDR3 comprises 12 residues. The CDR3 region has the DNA TGCAGTGCTAGAACTTGGGTCTACGAGCAGTACTTC. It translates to CSARTWVYEQYF.